Reported below is one T cell receptor beta chain. What it recognizes is unknown. Its ends do not fully match the called genes, so a read error is possible. The record originates from a study of cytomegalovirus exposure and HLA in healthy donors. Study-wide background: Some 80 million unique TCRs from HLA-typed donors were held in an early data release.

CDR1 and CDR2 (germline): LGHNA, YSLEER. This CDR3 region has 16 residues. Overall study findings and caveats: Prediction of most subjects' HLA-A and HLA-B alleles by TCR beta sequences was reportedly accurate. Later on, a genetic analysis was performed. It linked a missense variant in DCLRE1C with V- and J-gene trimming of TCR beta.

With 60 Vbeta and 13 Jbeta primers, the PCR was carried out. TCRdb keeps only in-frame clones here, not all; method: immunoSEQ multiplex PCR. The sample includes approximately 170,000 clones, 70% to 75% of them seen just once. The source of this sequence is a man aged 25 to 45 in good health and CMV-seropositive. The chain uses TRBV4-3 and TRBJ2-7; 10 bases map to TRBD2. The sequencing input was PBMCs. Written as DNA, the CDR3 is TGCGCCAGCAGCCAAGACTTTATAGCGGAGCGGGAGGGCCGGTTCTTC. Translating it yields CASSQDFIAEREGRFF.